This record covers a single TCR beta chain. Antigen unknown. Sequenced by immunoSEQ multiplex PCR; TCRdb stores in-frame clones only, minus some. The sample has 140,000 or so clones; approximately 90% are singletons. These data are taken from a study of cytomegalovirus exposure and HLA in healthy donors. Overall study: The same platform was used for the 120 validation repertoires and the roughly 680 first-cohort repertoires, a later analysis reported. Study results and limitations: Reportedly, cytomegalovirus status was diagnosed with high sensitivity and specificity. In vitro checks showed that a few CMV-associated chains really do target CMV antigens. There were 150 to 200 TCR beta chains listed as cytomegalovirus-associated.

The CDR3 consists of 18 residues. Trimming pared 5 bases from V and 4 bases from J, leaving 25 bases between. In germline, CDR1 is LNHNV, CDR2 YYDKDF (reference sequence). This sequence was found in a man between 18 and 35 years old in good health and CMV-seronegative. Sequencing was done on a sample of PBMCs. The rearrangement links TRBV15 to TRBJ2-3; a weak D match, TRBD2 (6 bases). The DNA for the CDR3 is TGTGCCACCAGCGGTCCCGGGACTCGGGCTCATTCCCCAGATACGCAGTATTTT. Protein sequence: CATSGPGTRAHSPDTQYF.